The subject of this entry is one T cell receptor (beta chain). Its antigen specificity is not known. The input lacks base qualities; no much larger clone sits a single base away. This sample was taken from a study of blood T cell repertoires in COVID-19 (dated by TCRdb to the early 2020s). As for the study more broadly: Samples from collaborators originated in the United States, Italy and Spain and spanned both the acute and convalescent phases of COVID-19. Samples came from the ongoing ImmuneRACE study (first 160 participants) plus 1,254 subjects from 6 global collaborators. A freely available public database, intended as a resource for researchers studying the immune response to SARS-CoV-2, is where the repertoires were released. Deeply sampled blood TCRbeta repertoires from subjects exposed to, actively infected with, or recovered from COVID-19 were included in the dataset. Where HLA class I and class II types were available, the types were taken from metadata supplied by the sample provider, not from assay-based typing. The material from the prospective study consisted of cDNA or gDNA derived from T cells, B-cell-depleted T cells, or PBMCs. Sample metadata almost always included a de-identified subject ID, COVID-19 status, age in years and sex. Points the paper makes about the study in general: The quantity of clinical and demographic metadata differed by source and by participant and was supplied without curation.

The V and J ends are trimmed by 6 bases and 8 bases, leaving 14 bases between them. Measured from the cysteine to the phenylalanine, the CDR3 is 13 residues long. Only the CDR3 region is kept as DNA, spanning 39 bases read in frame from base 1. For CDR1 and CDR2, the germline V gene lists MNHEY and SVGAGI. TCRbeta CDR3 regions were amplified from genomic DNA by means of the immunoSEQ Assay, a bias-controlled multiplex PCR. The source study handled its data this way. Nucleated cell counts per sample were estimated from amplification of reference gene primers within the assay. Sequence reads were collapsed and filtered to measure the absolute abundance of every unique TCRbeta CDR3 rearrangement. For each sample, productive Simpson clonality was calculated by taking the square root of Simpson's diversity index across productive rearrangements. TCRdb retrieved this table from immuneACCESS and kept in-frame rearrangements only. Not all clones are present; in checked studies, unresolved V genes account for under half, and no reason is known for the remainder. V and J calls and clone size are those listed in that table; D and trimming were worked out from the DNA. This sample is represented by around 300,000 clones; approximately 88% of them were singletons. In total, the top ten clones hold 4% of the sample.

Each collaborating institution followed its own protocols to collect whole blood in K2EDTA tubes. For TCRbeta analysis, collaborator samples were shipped as frozen whole blood, as isolated PBMCs, or as DNA extracted from either sample type. The chain uses TRBV6-5 and TRBJ2-1, with a weak D call of TRBD2 (6 bases match). The receptor was derived from a woman aged 45-60 years with active or convalescent COVID-19. Sequenced material: peripheral blood. The nucleotide sequence is given as TGTGCCAGCAGGTCAGGACTAAGCCATGAGCAGTTCTTC. It encodes CASRSGLSHEQFF.